This T cell receptor (beta chain) was found in a study of cytomegalovirus exposure and HLA in healthy donors. Overall study: Inside one of the first data releases sat around 86 million unique TCRs taken from HLA-typed donors. Study results and caveats: A list of 164 TCR beta chains associated with cytomegalovirus was given. Three chains linked to CMV were shown in vitro to be specific for CMV antigens.

The PCR used 60 Vbeta and 13 Jbeta primers. The table came from immunoSEQ multiplex PCR; TCRdb's copy has only in-frame clones and leaves some out. The data show 150,000 to 200,000 clones, 65% to 85% seen once. The CDR3 loop spans 16 amino acids. Germline V gives CDR1 GTSNPN, CDR2 SVGIG (reference sequence). Losses at the gene ends were 2 bases for V and 3 bases for J; bases not matched to a gene: 11. Comments on this clone: Its antigen is unidentified.

The chain is built from TRBV30 and TRBJ1-2; 8 nucleotides agree with TRBD1. The sample comprised PBMCs. This receptor was taken from a female donor in good health and CMV-seronegative. DNA for the CDR3: TGTGCCTGGAGTTATCTAGGACAGGGAGCGTACTATGGCTACACCTTC. Its protein is CAWSYLGQGAYYGYTF. The complete variable domain, with remaining parts taken from reference TRBV30 and TRBJ1-2, reads SQTIHQWPATLVQPVGSPLSLECTVEGTSNPNLYWYRQAAGRGLQLLFYSVGIGQISSEVPQNLSASRPQDRQFILSSKKLLLSDSGFYLCAWSYLGQGAYYGYTFGSGTRLTVV.